This T cell receptor (beta chain) was identified during a study of blood T cells in healthy people across ages. Study-wide results and caveats: Unsorted PBMCs blocked a conclusive comparison of naive and antigen-experienced cells.

This clonotype came up many times. Antigen specificity is unknown. A sample-barcoded 5' primer and a J-beta primer mix were used in a second PCR of about 7 to 12 cycles. TCRdb re-analysed the 5' RACE reads in MiXCR, keeping a single row per CDR3 protein. Among about 1.6 million distinct CDR3 sequences listed, 30% to 35% were seen once. This CDR3 contains 13 residues. Germline CDR1 SGHKS, CDR2 YYEKEE (reference sequence). The V end was cut by 5 bases, the J end by 4 bases, with 13 bases between. The V gene is TRBV5-5, the J gene TRBJ2-7, with D perhaps TRBD1 (6 bases). The origin of this receptor is a woman in her twenties or thirties in good health. Source material: blood. The CDR3 reads CASSLQGLYEQYF. The DNA of the CDR3 is TGTGCCAGCAGTTTACAGGGCCTTTACGAGCAGTACTTC.